This T cell receptor beta chain was retrieved from a study of PD-1 blockade in classical Hodgkin lymphoma. Study-wide context: Each patient was given nivolumab 3 mg/kg through a vein every 2 weeks. Whole-study findings and limits: Complete responders matched newly diagnosed patients in baseline diversity. CD4+ TCR diversity, unlike CD8+, rose significantly by C4D1.

A word on this clone: Antigen specificity is unknown.

V shed 1 base and J shed 2 bases, with 9 bases lying between them. Germline loops: CDR1 SGHDT, CDR2 YYEEEE. The CDR3 is 14 amino acids. Only in-frame clones appear in the TCRdb table, and some are missing; sequencing was by immunoSEQ multiplex PCR. The sample records tens of thousands of clones, 85% to 90% being singletons. Every patient relapsed after autologous stem cell transplantation, and brentuximab vedotin exposure varied. Best responses fell into complete response, partial response or progressive disease. This sample comprised peripheral blood mononuclear cells (PBMCs), obtained before the second cycle of nivolumab. The sequence came from a human donor with classical Hodgkin lymphoma. The chain has TRBV5-6 and TRBJ2-5; D gene ambiguous. The CDR3: CASSLRTFQETQYF. The CDR3 coding sequence is TGTGCCAGCAGCTTGCGTACCTTTCAAGAGACCCAGTACTTC.